One and the same sample provided the 18 T cell receptor beta chains below, sequenced in a study of early T cells in non-severe SARS-CoV-2 infection. TCRdb re-analysed the 5' RACE reads in MiXCR, keeping a single row per CDR3 protein. Found here are about 36,000 distinct CDR3 sequences, approximately 8.9% of them singletons; the top ten hold approximately 12%. The sample taken for sequencing was whole blood. The receptors originated from an adult who was a healthcare worker with PCR-confirmed SARS-CoV-2 infection or an uninfected control (not recorded which).

V and J are TRBV4-1 and TRBJ2-1; 9 bases line up with TRBD1. Germline V gene sequence: CDR1 MGHRA, CDR2 YSYEKL. The CDR3 loop spans 14 amino acids. With V trimmed by 1 base and J by 7 bases, 2 bases remained unmatched. In DNA, the CDR3 is TGCGCCAGCAGCCAAGGGGACAGGGAAAATGAGCAGTTCTTC. Amino acids: CASSQGDRENEQFF.

With respect to this clonotype: Just one base apart from a much larger clone, this may be a read error. V usage is TRBV19 and J usage is TRBJ1-2; D remains ambiguous. Germline CDR1 reads LNHDA; CDR2 reads SQIVND (reference sequence). The CDR3 runs to 13 residues. The CDR3 region is CTSKGQDWYGYTF. The CDR3 DNA is TGTACCAGTAAAGGGCAGGACTGGTATGGCTACACCTTC.

This clonotype was detected many times. This chain connects TRBV5-4 to TRBJ2-3; D might be TRBD1 (6 bases). Germline-derived CDR1 and CDR2 are SGHNT and YYREEE (reference sequence). With 5 bases removed from V and 2 bases from J, the gap between germline ends came to 18 bases. The CDR3 consists of 16 residues. CDR3 protein: CASSTPGQKTTDTQYF. Here the CDR3 DNA reads TGTGCCAGCAGTACCCCGGGACAAAAGACCACAGATACGCAGTATTTT.

At least ten counts were recorded for this clonotype. This rearrangement joins TRBV20-1 to TRBJ1-1; D is uncertain. Trimming removed 4 bases from V and 6 bases from J, with 6 bases in between. The length of the CDR3 is 10 residues. Germline V gene data show CDR1 as DFQATT and CDR2 as SNEGSKA (reference sequence). The CDR3, as DNA: TGCAGTGCTACGCGGGCTGAAGCTTTCTTT. As protein: CSATRAEAFF.

In this sample, this clonotype turned up many times. V usage is TRBV20-1 and J usage is TRBJ1-1; 7 bases line up with TRBD1. The CDR3 loop spans 12 amino acids. Looked up from germline, CDR1 is DFQATT and CDR2 is SNEGSKA (reference sequence). V trimming: 4 bases; J trimming: 3 bases; junction bases outside the gene matches: 2. In nucleotides, the CDR3 is TGCAGTGCTAACACAGGGGACACTGAAGCTTTCTTT. This sequence encodes CSANTGDTEAFF.

There are many counts of this clonotype. The V call is TRBV6-2 or TRBV6-3, the J call TRBJ2-7, with D hard to call. The CDR3 is 14 residues long. Per germline, CDR1 MNHEY and CDR2 SVGEGT. Trimming took 2 bases from V and 3 from J, leaving 11 bases between them. CDR3 nucleotide sequence: TGTGCCAGCAGTTACCCCCCATCAGGCTACGAGCAGTACTTC. Protein product: CASSYPPSGYEQYF.

This clonotype was counted ten times or more. The chain carries TRBV20-1 and TRBJ2-1; tentatively, D is TRBD2 (6 bases). The V gene lost 3 bases and the J gene lost 5 bases, with 17 bases spanning the gap. The length of the CDR3 is 15 residues. Germline loops: CDR1 DFQATT, CDR2 SNEGSKA (reference sequence). The CDR3 nucleotides are TGCAGTGCTAGGGGGGGAATAGCGGCCCACAATGAGCAGTTCTTC. Translation gives CSARGGIAAHNEQFF.

V gene TRBV5-1 combines with J gene TRBJ2-7; tentatively, D is TRBD1 (5 bases). This CDR3 is 15 amino acids long. Germline CDR1 reads SGHRS; CDR2 reads YFSETQ. Trimming pared 3 bases from V and 5 bases from J, leaving 18 bases between. The CDR3 spells CASSSLRTPLDEQYF. CDR3 nucleotides: TGCGCCAGCAGCTCACTTAGGACACCTCTCGACGAGCAGTACTTC.

This clonotype was observed a handful of times. The V gene is TRBV29-1, the J gene TRBJ2-3; D unresolved. The CDR3 length is 14 residues. The germline V gene encodes CDR1 SQVTM and CDR2 ANQGSEA. The germline V and J ends were trimmed by 1 base and 1 base, with 9 bases remaining between them. The CDR3 DNA sequence: TGCAGCGTTGAAGTAGTGTGGGGCACAGATACGCAGTATTTT. Translated: CSVEVVWGTDTQYF.

This chain links TRBV29-1 with TRBJ1-1, with no clear D. V lost 3 bases and J lost 4, with 15 bases in between. The germline gives CDR1 SQVTM, CDR2 ANQGSEA. CDR3 length: 14 amino acids. Written as DNA, the CDR3 is TGCAGCGTTGACTGGCCGACCCAAAGCACTGAAGCTTTCTTT. Its translation is CSVDWPTQSTEAFF.

V and J are TRBV6-2 or TRBV6-3 and TRBJ2-3, with D perhaps TRBD1 or TRBD2 (6 bases each). The CDR3 runs to 19 residues. Germline loops: CDR1 MNHEY, CDR2 SVGEGT. The ends were cut back, 3 bases at V and 2 bases at J, with 24 bases in the middle. This CDR3 is CASSYSGIGGTSYTDTQYF. The CDR3 nucleotides are TGTGCCAGCAGTTATTCCGGTATCGGGGGCACCTCCTACACAGATACGCAGTATTTT.

In its sample, this clonotype was seen many times. V gene TRBV30 combines with J gene TRBJ2-5, with TRBD1 as a possible D gene (7 bases). The CDR3 runs to 13 residues. The germline gives CDR1 GTSNPN, CDR2 SVGIG (reference sequence). The V end was cut by 0 bases, the J end by 5 bases, with 10 bases between. Written as DNA, the CDR3 is TGTGCCTGGAGTGTAGGAGGGGGCGAGACCCAGTACTTC. Protein sequence: CAWSVGGGETQYF.

This clonotype was counted many times. The genes are TRBV28 and TRBJ2-1; TRBD2 is a possible D gene (5 bases). Germline V CDR1 and CDR2: MDHEN, SYDVKM. This CDR3 region has 14 residues. The V and J ends lost 3 bases and 5 bases respectively, with 11 bases between them. DNA for the CDR3: TGTGCCAGCAGTTTGTTGGCCGGGGACAATGAGCAGTTCTTC. Translation: CASSLLAGDNEQFF.

The V gene is TRBV5-1, the J gene TRBJ2-3, with 8 bases matching TRBD2. The trim removed 5 bases at V and 1 base at J, leaving 9 bases unmatched. The CDR3 runs to 16 residues. Germline lookup yields CDR1 SGHRS and CDR2 YFSETQ. CDR3 sequence: CASRRGGSGGTDTQYF. The CDR3 nucleotides are TGCGCCAGCAGAAGGGGCGGTAGCGGGGGCACAGATACGCAGTATTTT.

V usage is TRBV18 and J usage is TRBJ1-6; D remains unclear. V was clipped by 4 bases and J by 7 bases, with 14 bases between them. This CDR3 contains 15 residues. Germline-derived CDR1 and CDR2 are KGHSH and LQKENI. CDR3: CASSLSGGKNSPLHF. The DNA for the CDR3 is TGTGCCAGCTCACTATCGGGAGGGAAGAATTCACCCCTCCACTTT.

V is TRBV6-2 or TRBV6-3 and J is TRBJ2-1; the D gene is possibly TRBD2 (5 bases). This CDR3 contains 13 residues. Per the germline V gene, CDR1 is MNHEY and CDR2 is SVGEGT. V lost 5 bases to trimming and J lost 2 bases, with 7 bases between them. The CDR3 is CASSEGTYNEQFF. For the CDR3, the DNA is TGTGCCAGCAGTGAGGGAACCTACAATGAGCAGTTCTTC.

This clonotype was counted many times. CDR3 bases: TGCAGCGTTCGGGACGTCAACTATGGCTACACCTTC. It is translated as CSVRDVNYGYTF. The V and J genes are TRBV29-1 and TRBJ1-2; D perhaps matches TRBD1 (5 bases). The CDR3 contains 12 residues. Germline V gives CDR1 SQVTM, CDR2 ANQGSEA. Trimming pared 5 bases from V and 2 bases from J, leaving 9 bases between.

In its sample, this clonotype was seen many times. This chain connects TRBV3-1 to TRBJ2-3; TRBD2 aligns across 8 bases. CDR3 length: 15 amino acids. V gave up 3 bases and J gave up 3 bases; unmatched junction bases: 5. CDR1 LGHDT and CDR2 YNNKEL come from the germline V gene (reference sequence). In DNA form, the CDR3 reads TGTGCCAGCAGCCAGGTCTTAGCGGGGACAGATACGCAGTATTTT. Translated: CASSQVLAGTDTQYF.